This T cell receptor (beta chain) was recorded in a study of tumor and adjacent non-tumor tissue in lung cancer. Study context: There were roughly 11 adenocarcinoma, 2 squamous cell carcinoma and 1 small cell lung cancer cases. Each sample yielded 3.9 million or so productive TCRbeta reads on average. Overall study findings and caveats: Shorter survival was associated with higher TCR diversity in tumors.

For this clonotype: Its cognate antigen is unknown.

A modified ARM-PCR protocol with three rounds of nested PCR amplified TCRbeta. From the multiplex PCR reads, TCRdb called clonotypes with MiXCR, one entry per CDR3 protein. The table has 100,000 to 120,000 distinct CDR3 sequences, 84% seen once; the top ten hold approximately 22%. V gave up 7 bases and J gave up 4 bases; unmatched junction bases: 10. Germline CDR1 reads MGHRA; CDR2 reads YSYEKL. The CDR3 contains 16 residues. RNA was extracted from bulk tissue without any cell sorting. The specimen was lung tumor tissue. This sequence joins TRBV4-1 and TRBJ2-7; 13 bases map to TRBD2. The clonotype comes from a man aged 70-80 years with non-small cell lung cancer. The CDR3: CASNRTLAGGGYEQYF. CDR3 bases: TGCGCCAGCAACCGGACACTAGCGGGAGGGGGGTACGAGCAGTACTTC.